Presented here are 12 T cell receptor beta chains from one specimen sequenced in a study of cytomegalovirus exposure and HLA in healthy donors. The PCR contained 60 Vbeta and 13 Jbeta primers. Assay used: immunoSEQ multiplex PCR; TCRdb lists only in-frame clones, some missing. Of some 120,000 clones in the sample, approximately 79% were seen once. Sequencing was performed on PBMCs. All receptors come from a man aged 30-40 years in good health and CMV-seronegative.

This chain joins TRBV6-1 and TRBJ1-6; D is perhaps TRBD1 (5 bases). The ends were cut back, 5 bases at V and 7 bases at J, with 12 bases in the middle. There are 14 residues in the CDR3. Germline V CDR1 and CDR2: MNHNS, SASEGT. CDR3 loop: CASSWGGGNSPLHF. The CDR3 DNA sequence: TGTGCCAGCAGTTGGGGTGGGGGGAATTCACCCCTCCACTTT.

The rearrangement uses TRBV7-2 and TRBJ2-2; a possible D gene is TRBD1 (6 bases). Germline assignment: CDR1 SGHTA and CDR2 FQGNSA. V gave up 5 bases and J gave up 4 bases, with 17 bases separating them. CDR3 length: 16 amino acids. In DNA, the CDR3 is TGTGCCAGCAGCCCTAGCCAGGGGTGGGTCACCGGGGAGCTGTTTTTT. Translating it yields CASSPSQGWVTGELFF.

This chain uses TRBV7-2 with TRBJ1-5; 9 bases map to TRBD1. The germline gives CDR1 SGHTA, CDR2 FQGNSA. The ends lost 3 bases at V and 4 bases at J; junction bases unmatched: 4. CDR3 size: 15 residues. The CDR3 DNA reads as TGTGCCAGCAGCTTCTCCGGGACAGGGAATCAGCCCCAGCATTTT. Encoded protein: CASSFSGTGNQPQHF.

This rearrangement joins TRBV28 to TRBJ2-4; the match to TRBD1 covers 8 bases. J lost 0 bases, V lost 4 bases, and 8 bases had no gene match. Germline-derived CDR1 and CDR2 are MDHEN and SYDVKM. This CDR3 is 17 amino acids long. CDR3 DNA sequence: TGTGCCAGCAGTTCCCTACGACAGGGGCTAGCCAAAAACATTCAGTACTTC. This encodes CASSSLRQGLAKNIQYF.

This sequence joins TRBV14 and TRBJ2-4; D remains ambiguous. This CDR3 spans 18 amino acids. Germline V gives CDR1 SGHDN, CDR2 FVKESK. V was pared by 1 base and J by 1 base, with 17 bases between. The CDR3 DNA sequence: TGTGCCAGCAGCCAAGGATCATCCGCGCTAGGTGCCAAAAACATTCAGTACTTC. It is translated as CASSQGSSALGAKNIQYF.

CDR3 region: CASSFYSGNTIYF. Here the CDR3 DNA reads TGTGCCAGCAGCTTCTACTCTGGAAACACCATATATTTT. This rearrangement joins TRBV11-2 to TRBJ1-3; D not certain. CDR3 length equals 13 residues. The V end was cut by 3 bases, the J end by 0 bases, with 3 bases between. The germline gives CDR1 SGHAT, CDR2 FQNNGV. The full variable domain, with the rest looked up from reference TRBV11-2 and TRBJ1-3, is EAGVAQSPRYKIIEKRQSVAFWCNPISGHATLYWYQQILGQGPKLLIQFQNNGVVDDSQLPKDRFSAERLKGVDSTLKIQPAKLEDSAVYLCASSFYSGNTIYFGEGSWLTVV.

The sample holds a few counts of this clone. The J gene is TRBJ1-1, the V gene TRBV6-1; D perhaps matches TRBD1 (5 bases). CDR1 MNHNS and CDR2 SASEGT come from the germline V gene. V was shortened by 2 bases and J by 4 bases, with 8 bases between the two germline ends. The CDR3 is 13 residues long. The CDR3 DNA follows: TGTGCCAGCAGTGAACAGGGTGGCACTGAAGCTTTCTTT. As protein: CASSEQGGTEAFF.

The sample holds one count of this clone. The chain is built from TRBV16 and TRBJ1-1; D is uncertain. The germline gives CDR1 KGHSY, CDR2 FQNENV. The CDR3 runs 15 residues. The V end lost 4 bases, the J end lost 9 bases, and 21 bases lay between the germline ends. As DNA, the CDR3 is TGTGCCAGCAGCCTTGAAGCACTGAAGCTTCATAAAGCTTTCTTT. It specifies CASSLEALKLHKAFF.

This chain joins TRBV5-6 and TRBJ1-5, with 9 nucleotides matching TRBD1. The CDR3 sequence is 16 residues long. Per germline, CDR1 SGHDT and CDR2 YYEEEE. V shed 2 bases, J shed 0 bases, and the junction held 3 bases outside the gene matches. The CDR3 loop is CASSFGTGNSNQPQHF. CDR3 bases: TGTGCCAGCAGCTTCGGGACAGGGAATAGCAATCAGCCCCAGCATTTT.

The chain couples TRBV2 to TRBJ1-4; no firm D call. The CDR3 extends over 16 amino acids. V gave up 6 bases and J gave up 4 bases, with 18 bases separating them. Germline lookup yields CDR1 SNHLY and CDR2 FYNNEI. CDR3 sequence: CASRELDGLDNEKLFF. The CDR3 DNA reads as TGTGCCAGCAGGGAGCTCGACGGACTAGATAATGAAAAACTGTTTTTT.

The CDR3 DNA is TGTGCCAGCCGAAAGTACCAGCGGGGGATAGAGACCCAGTACTTC. It encodes CASRKYQRGIETQYF. The V call is TRBV11-2, the J call TRBJ2-5, with TRBD2 identical over 8 bases. Germline CDR1 reads SGHAT; CDR2 reads FQNNGV. V lost 8 bases, J lost 4 bases, and 12 bases stayed unmatched. CDR3 size: 15 residues.

This rearrangement joins TRBV30 to TRBJ1-6; weak D call: TRBD1 (5 bases). The CDR3 runs to 13 residues. Deletions cut 3 bases from V and 6 bases from J, with 9 bases between. Germline V gene sequence: CDR1 GTSNPN, CDR2 SVGIG (reference sequence). CDR3 amino acids: CAWSGGANSPLHF. CDR3 coding DNA: TGTGCCTGGAGCGGCGGGGCTAATTCACCCCTCCACTTT. Based on the CDR3 plus reference TRBV30 and TRBJ1-6, the full variable domain is SQTIHQWPATLVQPVGSPLSLECTVEGTSNPNLYWYRQAAGRGLQLLFYSVGIGQISSEVPQNLSASRPQDRQFILSSKKLLLSDSGFYLCAWSGGANSPLHFGNGTRLTVT.